This T cell receptor beta chain was recovered during a study of T cell repertoires in cytomegalovirus infection. MiXCR, run by TCRdb on the reads, gives a single entry per CDR3 protein. The table has approximately 120,000 distinct CDR3 sequences, over 25% seen once. This clonotype was detected only a few times. Its target is not known. V gave up 0 bases and J gave up 3 bases, with 9 bases separating them. The CDR3 loop spans 15 amino acids. Germline CDR1 and CDR2: SGHTA and FQGNSA. V and J are TRBV7-2 and TRBJ1-5; D is possibly TRBD1 (5 bases). The TCR sequence derives from a human donor in good health (CMV status not recorded). Some clones in this sample may be carry-over from other donors' samples. The material sequenced was CD8+ T cells from cultured PBMCs, taken from culture after CMV antigen stimulation. In nucleotides, the CDR3 is TGTGCCAGCAGCTTAGCAGCGGACACCAATCAGCCCCAGCATTTT. Its translation: CASSLAADTNQPQHF.